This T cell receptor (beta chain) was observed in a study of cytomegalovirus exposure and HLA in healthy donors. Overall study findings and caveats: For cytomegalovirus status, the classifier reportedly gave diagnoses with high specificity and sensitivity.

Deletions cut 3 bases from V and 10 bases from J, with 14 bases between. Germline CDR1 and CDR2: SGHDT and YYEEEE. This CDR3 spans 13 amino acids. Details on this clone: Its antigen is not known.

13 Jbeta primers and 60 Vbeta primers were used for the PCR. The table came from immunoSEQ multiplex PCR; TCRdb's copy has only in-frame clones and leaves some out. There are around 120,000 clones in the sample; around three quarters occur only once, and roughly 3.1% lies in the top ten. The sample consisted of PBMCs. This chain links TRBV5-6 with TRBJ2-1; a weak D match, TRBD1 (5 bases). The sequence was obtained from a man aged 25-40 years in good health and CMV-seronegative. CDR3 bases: TGTGCCAGCAGCTGGTCTGGCCAGGGAGAGCAGTTCTTC. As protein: CASSWSGQGEQFF. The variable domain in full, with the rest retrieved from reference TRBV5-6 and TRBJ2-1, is DAGVTQSPTHLIKTRGQQVTLRCSPKSGHDTVSWYQQALGQGPQFIFQYYEEEERQRGNFPDRFSGHQFPNYSSELNVNALLLGDSALYLCASSWSGQGEQFFGPGTRLTVL.